This TCR beta chain comes out of a study of shared clonotypes between healthy human individuals. The method was immunoSEQ multiplex PCR; TCRdb's version includes in-frame clones alone and lacks a portion of them. Of over a million clones detected, roughly 80% appear once; the ten largest clones hold 1.4%. Deletions cut 2 bases from V and 5 bases from J, with 9 bases between. This CDR3 is 13 amino acids long. Germline-derived CDR1 and CDR2 are LNHDA and SQIVND (reference sequence). This clone has just a few counts. This TCR came from a man younger than 30 in good health. This chain connects TRBV19 to TRBJ1-1, with D unclear. The sample comprised memory CD4+ T cells sorted from blood. Described subset: CD45RA-negative fraction. Here the CDR3 DNA reads TGTGCCAGTAGTATATTACGGGGAACTGAAGCTTTCTTT. Translation gives CASSILRGTEAFF.